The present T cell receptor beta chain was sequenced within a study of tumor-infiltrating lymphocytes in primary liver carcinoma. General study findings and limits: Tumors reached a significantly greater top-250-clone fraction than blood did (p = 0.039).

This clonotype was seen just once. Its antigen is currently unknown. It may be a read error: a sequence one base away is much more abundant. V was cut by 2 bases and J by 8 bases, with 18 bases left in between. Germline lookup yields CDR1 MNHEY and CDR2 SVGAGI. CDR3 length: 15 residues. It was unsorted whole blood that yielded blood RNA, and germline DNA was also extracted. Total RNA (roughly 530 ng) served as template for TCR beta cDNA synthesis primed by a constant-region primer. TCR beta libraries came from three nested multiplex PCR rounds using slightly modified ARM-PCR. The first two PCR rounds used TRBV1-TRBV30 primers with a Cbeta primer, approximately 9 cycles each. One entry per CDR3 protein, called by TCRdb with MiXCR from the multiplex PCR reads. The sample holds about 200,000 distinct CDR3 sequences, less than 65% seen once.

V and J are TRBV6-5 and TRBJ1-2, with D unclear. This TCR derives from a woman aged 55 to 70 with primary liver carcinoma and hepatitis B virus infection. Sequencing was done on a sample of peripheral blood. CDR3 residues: CASSYGRPARIGYTF. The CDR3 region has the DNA TGTGCCAGCAGTTACGGCCGACCGGCTAGAATCGGCTACACCTTC.